This passage covers 29 T cell receptor beta chains from one sample sequenced in a study of memory CD4+ T cells and cytomegalovirus serostatus. The assay was immunoSEQ multiplex PCR, and TCRdb's table has in-frame clones only and misses some. The top ten clones hold 3.6% of a sample with 85,000 to 100,000 clones, about four fifths of them seen once. Single viable CD3+CD4+CD8-CD45RO+ cells were sorted as the memory CD4+ T cells. The sample was memory CD4+ T cells from blood. Receptor source: an adult in good health and CMV-seropositive.

This chain links TRBV7-9 with TRBJ2-2, with TRBD1 matching over 7 bases. The trim removed 3 bases at V and 6 bases at J, leaving 4 bases unmatched. Germline assignment: CDR1 SEHNR and CDR2 FQNEAQ (reference sequence). The CDR3 spans 14 residues. The DNA for the CDR3 is TGTGCCAGCAGCTTCCTGACAGGGCCCGGGGAGCTGTTTTTT. This sequence encodes CASSFLTGPGELFF.

J is TRBJ2-3 and V is TRBV7-9, with 11 nucleotides matching TRBD2. The CDR3 spans 16 residues. Trimming took 4 bases from V and 2 from J; bases not matched to a gene: 5. From germline, CDR1 is SEHNR and CDR2 FQNEAQ (reference sequence). In DNA, the CDR3 is TGTGCCAGCAGCTGGGGGACTAGCGGCTTCACAGATACGCAGTATTTT. Amino acids: CASSWGTSGFTDTQYF.

The chain is built from TRBV28 and TRBJ1-5; perhaps TRBD1 as D (6 bases). Germline assignment: CDR1 MDHEN and CDR2 SYDVKM. The CDR3 is 13 amino acids. V shed 7 bases and J shed 2 bases, with 9 bases lying between them. The CDR3 region has the DNA TGTGCCAGCACCCGACAGGGCAATCAGCCCCAGCATTTT. Protein sequence: CASTRQGNQPQHF.

The chain joins TRBV6-6 to TRBJ2-6; D unresolved. V gave up 2 bases and J gave up 3 bases, with 5 bases separating them. Germline V lookup: CDR1 MNHNY, CDR2 SVGAGI (reference sequence). The CDR3 covers 14 residues. This CDR3 reads CASSYSGGANVLTF. As DNA, the CDR3 is TGTGCCAGCAGTTACAGTGGTGGGGCCAACGTCCTGACTTTC.

Turning to this clone: Other DNA sequences in the same sample also yield this CDR3. The chain links TRBV19 to TRBJ2-7; the D is unclear. The length of the CDR3 is 14 residues. V was trimmed by 3 bases and J by 3 bases, leaving 12 bases between them. Germline CDR1 is LNHDA and CDR2 is SQIVND (reference sequence). The CDR3 spells CASSIGLVGYEQYF. DNA of the CDR3: TGTGCCAGTAGTATTGGGCTAGTTGGCTACGAGCAGTACTTC.

The rearrangement joins TRBV28 to TRBJ1-1; no firm D call. CDR1 and CDR2 (germline): MDHEN, SYDVKM. CDR3 length equals 14 residues. Deletions cut 3 bases from V and 5 bases from J, with 13 bases between. The CDR3 DNA is TGTGCCAGCAGTTTCGCCCAGAGGTGGACTGAAGCTTTCTTT. Translation: CASSFAQRWTEAFF. Filled out from reference TRBV28 and TRBJ1-1, the complete variable domain reads DVKVTQSSRYLVKRTGEKVFLECVQDMDHENMFWYRQDPGLGLRLIYFSYDVKMKEKGDIPEGYSVSREKKERFSLILESASTNQTSMYLCASSFAQRWTEAFFGQGTRLTVV.

This clone was seen just once. CDR3 nucleotide sequence: TGTGCCAGCAGTTCCCGACTAGCGGGACCCCCCTCCTACAATGAGCAGTTCTTC. This encodes CASSSRLAGPPSYNEQFF. The V gene is TRBV27, the J gene TRBJ2-1; TRBD2 aligns across 11 bases. J lost 0 bases, V lost 4 bases, and 8 bases had no gene match. The CDR3 has 18 amino acids. Germline V gives CDR1 MNHEY, CDR2 SMNVEV (reference sequence).

V is TRBV4-1 and J is TRBJ1-1; 8 bases agree with TRBD1. This CDR3 is built from 15 residues. V lost 0 bases, J lost 4 bases, and 4 bases stayed unmatched. The germline gives CDR1 MGHRA, CDR2 YSYEKL. The CDR3 reads CASSQERQGRTEAFF. The DNA for the CDR3 is TGCGCCAGCAGCCAAGAGCGACAGGGGCGCACTGAAGCTTTCTTT.

This clone was seen a single time. This chain connects TRBV28 to TRBJ1-1, with TRBD1 matching 9 bases. This CDR3 has 15 amino acids. The trim removed 5 bases at V and 0 bases at J, leaving 4 bases unmatched. Per germline, CDR1 MDHEN and CDR2 SYDVKM. The CDR3 here is CASSIGQGMNTEAFF. In DNA form, the CDR3 reads TGTGCCAGCAGTATTGGACAGGGGATGAACACTGAAGCTTTCTTT.

The chain uses TRBV5-4 and TRBJ2-5; the D gene is possibly TRBD2 (7 bases). The length of the CDR3 is 15 residues. V was clipped by 2 bases and J by 4 bases, with 15 bases between them. Germline V gene sequence: CDR1 SGHNT, CDR2 YYREEE (reference sequence). For the CDR3, the DNA is TGTGCCAGCAGCTTAGGGGGGAGGGCATCAGAGACCCAGTACTTC. This encodes CASSLGGRASETQYF.

The chain links TRBV10-1 to TRBJ1-5; no clear D. The V end was cut by 5 bases, the J end by 0 bases, with 5 bases between. The CDR3 is made up of 13 amino acids. The germline gives CDR1 WNHNN, CDR2 SYGVQD (reference sequence). CDR3 sequence reads: CASSNYSNQPQHF. CDR3 nucleotides: TGCGCCAGCAGTAACTATAGCAATCAGCCCCAGCATTTT.

V and J are TRBV5-1 and TRBJ2-3; D not certain. The V gene lost 3 bases and the J gene lost 2 bases, with 7 bases spanning the gap. Germline lookup yields CDR1 SGHRS and CDR2 YFSETQ. The CDR3 extends over 13 amino acids. The CDR3: CASSSSPTDTQYF. DNA for the CDR3: TGCGCCAGCAGCTCCTCCCCCACAGATACGCAGTATTTT. The full variable domain, with the rest looked up from reference TRBV5-1 and TRBJ2-3, is KAGVTQTPRYLIKTRGQQVTLSCSPISGHRSVSWYQQTPGQGLQFLFEYFSETQRNKGNFPGRFSGRQFSNSRSEMNVSTLELGDSALYLCASSSSPTDTQYFGPGTRLTVL.

This clone was observed at least ten times. J is TRBJ1-3 and V is TRBV5-1; D unclear. Per the germline V gene, CDR1 is SGHRS and CDR2 is YFSETQ. The CDR3 consists of 13 residues. V dropped 5 bases and J dropped 8 bases, with 14 bases sitting between them. CDR3 in DNA: TGCGCCAGCAGTAGGGCGCCCGGGGACACCATATATTTT. Its translation: CASSRAPGDTIYF. The entire variable domain, with the rest obtained from reference TRBV5-1 and TRBJ1-3, is as follows: KAGVTQTPRYLIKTRGQQVTLSCSPISGHRSVSWYQQTPGQGLQFLFEYFSETQRNKGNFPGRFSGRQFSNSRSEMNVSTLELGDSALYLCASSRAPGDTIYFGEGSWLTVV.

CDR3 in DNA: TGTGCCAGCAGTAGTATTCTAGCGGGAGATGGTAGGGGTATCTACGAGCAGTACTTC. This sequence encodes CASSSILAGDGRGIYEQYF. This chain joins TRBV28 and TRBJ2-7; 10 bases map to TRBD2. The germline CDR1 and CDR2 sequences are MDHEN and SYDVKM. This CDR3 region has 19 residues. Trimming cost V 5 bases and J 3 bases; bases outside gene matches: 19.

The rearrangement uses TRBV25-1 and TRBJ1-4; D perhaps matches TRBD1 (6 bases). Trimming left V 8 bases short and J 5 bases short, with 15 bases between. This CDR3 is 14 amino acids long. Germline CDR1 is MGHDK and CDR2 is SYGVNS. In nucleotides, the CDR3 is TGTGCCAGCGGAACCAGGGGTGGGAATGAAAAACTGTTTTTT. It translates to CASGTRGGNEKLFF.

The J gene is TRBJ2-5, the V gene TRBV9; TRBD2 agrees at 12 bases. The junction had 5 bases not matched to a gene; V was cut back by 0 bases and J by 5 bases. The CDR3 length is 16 residues. Germline CDR1 and CDR2: SGDLS and YYNGEE. Here the CDR3 DNA reads TGTGCCAGCAGCGTAGCTCTAGCGGGAGGGGGGGAGACCCAGTACTTC. Translated, it gives CASSVALAGGGETQYF.

The sample holds a few counts of this clone. One end of the junction varies from germline; a read error may be responsible. The chain recombines TRBV14 with TRBJ1-1, with D unclear. Germline V CDR1 and CDR2: SGHDN, FVKESK. The CDR3 has 12 amino acids. In DNA, the CDR3 is TGTGCCAGCAGCCAAGATACCAACACGCCCACTTTT. Translated, it gives CASSQDTNTPTF.

J is TRBJ2-5 and V is TRBV7-6; the D is unclear. V gave up 5 bases and J gave up 1 base, with 14 bases separating them. The CDR3 is 15 amino acids. The germline gives CDR1 SGHVS, CDR2 FNYEAQ. The CDR3, as DNA: TGTGCCAGCAGCCTCGCAAGGATGTCCCAAGAGACCCAGTACTTC. The encoded protein is CASSLARMSQETQYF.

The chain couples TRBV18 to TRBJ1-1, with D possibly TRBD1 on 5 matching bases. Germline CDR1 and CDR2: KGHSH and LQKENI. V lost 6 bases and J lost 0, with 8 bases in between. This CDR3 has 13 residues. This CDR3 reads CASSAGMNTEAFF. As DNA, the CDR3 is TGTGCCAGCTCGGCAGGGATGAACACTGAAGCTTTCTTT.

The chain uses TRBV29-1 and TRBJ2-3; 7 bases line up with TRBD2. V was pared by 5 bases and J by 3 bases, with 8 bases of the junction left unmatched. The germline gives CDR1 SQVTM, CDR2 ANQGSEA. This CDR3 is built from 14 residues. The CDR3 sequence is CSVSGRGGTDTQYF. CDR3 bases: TGCAGCGTTTCAGGGAGGGGTGGGACAGATACGCAGTATTTT.

The V and J genes are TRBV29-1 and TRBJ2-1; 10 nucleotides line up with TRBD2. This CDR3 is 14 amino acids long. Germline trimming cut 6 bases from V and 5 bases from J; bases unmatched to any gene: 7. Germline lookup yields CDR1 SQVTM and CDR2 ANQGSEA. CDR3 region: CSVSTSGLNNEQFF. Here the CDR3 DNA reads TGCAGCGTATCGACTAGCGGGCTGAACAATGAGCAGTTCTTC.

This chain links TRBV29-1 with TRBJ2-7, with TRBD2 matching 10 bases. V lost 4 bases to trimming and J lost 3 bases; unmatched junction nucleotides: 12. The CDR3 totals 16 residues. Germline CDR1 reads SQVTM; CDR2 reads ANQGSEA. This CDR3 is CSVAIGASGSIYEQYF. DNA for the CDR3: TGCAGCGTTGCTATCGGGGCTAGCGGGAGCATCTACGAGCAGTACTTC.

V is TRBV11-3 and J is TRBJ2-4, with 7 bases lining up with TRBD2. This CDR3 is 13 amino acids long. With V trimmed by 5 bases and J by 7 bases, 5 bases remained unmatched. Germline CDR1 is SGHNT and CDR2 is YENEEA. The CDR3 loop reads CASSREVGNIQYF. CDR3 sequence (DNA): TGTGCCAGCAGCCGGGAGGTGGGCAACATTCAGTACTTC.

This clone has just a few counts. This chain links TRBV28 with TRBJ1-2; perhaps TRBD1 as D (6 bases). V dropped 5 bases and J dropped 4 bases, with 14 bases sitting between them. CDR3 length: 14 residues. Per the germline V gene, CDR1 is MDHEN and CDR2 is SYDVKM. CDR3 coding DNA: TGTGCCAGCAGTGAACAGGGCCGATCCTATGGCTACACCTTC. The encoded protein is CASSEQGRSYGYTF.

This clone was seen only once. This chain connects TRBV4-2 to TRBJ2-7; 7 bases align to TRBD2. The CDR3 extends over 16 amino acids. Germline CDR1 and CDR2: LGHNA and YNFKEQ. The ends lost 0 bases at V and 3 bases at J; junction bases unmatched: 8. The CDR3 bases are TGTGCCAGCAGCCAAGAAATCTTAGGCGGGAGCTACGAGCAGTACTTC. Amino acid sequence: CASSQEILGGSYEQYF.

The chain uses TRBV6-5 and TRBJ1-6, with D tentatively TRBD1 (6 bases). Germline V gene lookup returns CDR1 MNHEY and CDR2 SVGAGI. CDR3 length: 14 amino acids. Trimming pared 5 bases from V and 10 bases from J, leaving 15 bases between. The CDR3 region is CASSTGTRGSPLHF. CDR3 nucleotide sequence: TGTGCCAGCAGTACCGGGACAAGGGGATCACCCCTCCACTTT.

The chain recombines TRBV18 with TRBJ1-4; D unclear. Germline CDR1 is KGHSH and CDR2 is LQKENI. The CDR3 loop spans 14 amino acids. V lost 3 bases, J lost 8 bases, and 13 bases lay in between. This CDR3 reads CASSPGYLEEKLFF. The CDR3 bases are TGTGCCAGCTCACCGGGATACCTCGAGGAAAAACTGTTTTTT.

The chain links TRBV18 to TRBJ2-3; the D gene is possibly TRBD2 (6 bases). CDR1 is KGHSH, CDR2 LQKENI, per germline. V gave up 2 bases and J gave up 10 bases, with 16 bases separating them. CDR3 length: 14 amino acids. The DNA of the CDR3 is TGTGCCAGCTCACCAGCGGGAATCAAGGTGGCGCAGTATTTT. Translated, it gives CASSPAGIKVAQYF.

The chain has TRBV11-1 and TRBJ1-3, with D maybe TRBD1 (6 bases). Germline lookup yields CDR1 SGHAT and CDR2 FQDESV (reference sequence). Trimming left V 5 bases short and J 7 bases short, with 18 bases between. This CDR3 spans 15 amino acids. CDR3 DNA sequence: TGTGCCAGCAGCCCCGGGACACACGGGGCCAACACCATATATTTT. Its protein product is CASSPGTHGANTIYF.